This is a list of T cell receptor beta chains from one sample in a study of Graves' ophthalmopathy and Graves' hyperthyroidism. TCRdb re-called the multiplex PCR reads with MiXCR, one entry per CDR3 protein. This table has more than 550,000 distinct CDR3 sequences, about two fifths appearing once. Sample: peripheral blood. Source of these receptors: an adult man with Graves' ophthalmopathy. Both conserved end residues are part of each CDR3. The D gene is left open where the match is weak. Clone size appears in some rows only: once, few, many, or a class for an expanded clone.

clone_size	v_call	cdr3_length	d_call	j_call	cdr3_aa	cdr3_nt
.	TRBV7-9	14	TRBD1	TRBJ1-1	CASSPGGFGAEAFF	TGTGCCAGCAGCCCAGGGGGTTTCGGGGCTGAAGCTTTCTTT
many	TRBV19	15	TRBD1	TRBJ1-2	CASSPQTGYHYGYTF	TGTGCCAGTAGTCCTCAGACAGGGTATCACTATGGCTACACCTTC
.	TRBV7-2	17	.	TRBJ1-6	CASSVGPGARGASPLHF	TGTGCCAGCAGCGTAGGTCCGGGGGCCCGCGGGGCATCACCCCTCCACTTT
.	TRBV9	13	TRBD1	TRBJ1-3	CASRTGIGYTIYF	TGTGCCAGCAGGACAGGGATCGGCTACACCATATATTTT
many	TRBV10-3	13	.	TRBJ1-2	CAISESQSGSYTF	TGTGCCATCAGTGAGTCGCAGTCTGGGAGCTACACCTTC
.	TRBV29-1	16	TRBD2	TRBJ2-7	CSAGISGSIWGDEQYF	TGCAGCGCAGGGATTAGCGGGAGTATATGGGGTGACGAGCAGTACTTC
many	TRBV7-2	14	TRBD1	TRBJ2-2	CASTGTGVTGELFF	TGTGCCAGCACAGGGACAGGGGTCACCGGGGAGCTGTTTTTT
.	TRBV11-2	14	.	TRBJ1-5	CASSPSVGNQPQHF	TGTGCCAGCTCACCCTCGGTAGGGAATCAGCCCCAGCATTTT
few	TRBV25-1	15	TRBD2	TRBJ2-3	CASSEVTSDWGTQYF	TGTGCCAGCAGTGAGGTGACTAGCGACTGGGGGACGCAGTATTTT
.	TRBV5-1	15	TRBD2	TRBJ2-7	CASSFGAGNSYEQYF	TGCGCCAGCAGCTTCGGAGCGGGGAACTCCTACGAGCAGTACTTC
.	TRBV9	16	TRBD2	TRBJ2-2	CASSPPTSLNTGELFF	TGTGCCAGCAGCCCACCGACTAGCTTGAACACCGGGGAGCTGTTTTTT
.	TRBV10-3	15	TRBD1	TRBJ2-7	CAISVIGTGGTEQYF	TGTGCCATCAGTGTGATCGGGACAGGGGGAACCGAGCAGTACTTC
.	TRBV24-1	14	.	TRBJ1-1	CATSDGGYENEAFF	TGTGCCACCAGTGACGGGGGCTACGAGAATGAAGCTTTCTTT
many	TRBV5-1	14	.	TRBJ2-5	CASSLVPGQETQYF	TGTGCCAGCAGCTTAGTCCCTGGCCAAGAGACCCAGTACTTC
many	TRBV20-1	12	TRBD1	TRBJ1-1	CSARPQGAEAFF	TGCAGTGCTAGGCCACAGGGGGCTGAAGCTTTCTTT
many	TRBV25-1	14	.	TRBJ1-2	CASSEYGGSRGYTF	TGTGCCAGCAGTGAATATGGGGGCAGTCGAGGCTACACCTTC
.	TRBV30	11	.	TRBJ2-1	CAWSERGGQFF	TGTGCCTGGAGTGAAAGGGGGGGGCAGTTCTTC
once	TRBV10-3	14	.	TRBJ1-5	CAISGAPGGQPQHF	TGTGCCATCTCTGGGGCCCCGGGCGGCCAGCCCCAGCATTTT
many	TRBV27	12	.	TRBJ1-5	CASSSGQQPQHF	TGTGCCAGCAGTTCAGGGCAACAGCCCCAGCATTTT
.	TRBV20-1	14	TRBD1	TRBJ1-4	CSARVGQGREKLFF	TGCAGTGCTAGAGTGGGACAGGGTCGTGAAAAACTGTTTTTT
many	TRBV16	14	.	TRBJ1-1	CASSQVQGSSEAFF	TGTGCCAGCAGCCAAGTACAGGGATCAAGTGAAGCTTTCTTT
.	TRBV25-1	19	.	TRBJ2-6	CASSPPKQIGGSGANVLTF	TGTGCCAGCTCACCACCAAAACAGATTGGAGGGTCCGGGGCCAACGTCCTGACTTTC
few	TRBV12-3/TRBV12-4	16	.	TRBJ1-2	CASSFRAAESLYGYTF	TGTGCCAGCAGTTTTAGAGCAGCGGAGTCTTTATATGGCTACACCTTC
.	TRBV12-3/TRBV12-4	12	.	TRBJ1-1	CASRRPRGEAFF	TGTGCCAGCAGAAGACCAAGAGGTGAAGCTTTCTTT
.	TRBV2	15	.	TRBJ2-7	CASSPGDSTSYEQYF	TGTGCCAGCAGCCCAGGGGACTCGACCTCCTACGAGCAGTACTTC
many	TRBV12-3/TRBV12-4	16	.	TRBJ1-1	CASSSAFWSRNTEAFF	TGTGCCAGCAGTTCAGCATTCTGGAGTAGGAACACTGAAGCTTTCTTT
many	TRBV7-9	16	TRBD1	TRBJ1-1	CASSPGTAFPGTEAFF	TGTGCCAGCAGCCCCGGGACAGCCTTCCCGGGCACTGAAGCTTTCTTT
.	TRBV12-5	11	TRBD1	TRBJ2-7	CAGTGPYEQYF	TGTGCCGGGACAGGGCCCTACGAGCAGTACTTC
many	TRBV4-1	13	.	TRBJ1-2	CASSHADLYGYTF	TGCGCCAGCAGCCATGCGGACCTCTATGGCTACACCTTC
many	TRBV5-5	12	.	TRBJ1-1	CASLAMNTEAFF	TGTGCCAGCCTAGCGATGAACACTGAAGCTTTCTTT
many	TRBV2	14	.	TRBJ1-5	CASSASYSNQPQHF	TGTGCCAGCAGTGCCAGCTATAGCAATCAGCCCCAGCATTTT
few	TRBV7-9	16	.	TRBJ2-7	CASSFLTLRGSGEQYF	TGTGCCAGCAGCTTTCTGACTCTAAGGGGGAGCGGCGAGCAGTACTTC